Following are 14 T cell receptor beta chains from one sample sequenced in a study of blood T cell repertoires in COVID-19. Sequenced by immunoSEQ multiplex PCR; TCRdb stores in-frame clones only, minus some. The sample lists roughly 100,000 clones, roughly 83% occurring once. Sequenced sample: peripheral blood. These receptor sequences come from a woman of 80 years or more with active or convalescent COVID-19.

This chain connects TRBV29-1 to TRBJ1-5, with 7 bases identical to TRBD1. V dropped 4 bases and J dropped 5; count of bases not matched to a gene: 5. Germline loops: CDR1 SQVTM, CDR2 ANQGSEA. The CDR3 has 13 residues. The DNA of the CDR3 is TGCAGCGTTGTGGAAGGGGGCGATCAGCCCCAGCATTTT. Translating gives CSVVEGGDQPQHF.

This sequence joins TRBV23-1 and TRBJ2-3, with a possible D match to TRBD2 (5 bases). TRBV23-1 is recorded as an ORF, its role being uncertain. The CDR3 loop spans 14 amino acids. V lost 8 bases and J lost 3, with 15 bases in between. The CDR3 DNA reads as TGCGCCAGCGACACCGCAGGAGGTACAGATACGCAGTATTTT. Protein sequence: CASDTAGGTDTQYF.

This clone appeared a few times. The chain couples TRBV28 to TRBJ1-5, with D maybe TRBD1 (5 bases). The length of the CDR3 is 18 residues. V dropped 5 bases and J dropped 2 bases, with 22 bases sitting between them. Germline CDR1 is MDHEN and CDR2 is SYDVKM. The CDR3 sequence: CASSPETYRQRGNQPQHF. CDR3 sequence (DNA): TGTGCCAGCAGTCCCGAAACCTACAGGCAAAGGGGCAATCAGCCCCAGCATTTT.

The DNA of the CDR3 is TGTGCCAGTAGACAAACAGGGAACACTGAAGCTTTCTTT. Residues: CASRQTGNTEAFF. This chain links TRBV19 with TRBJ1-1; the D gene is possibly TRBD1 (5 bases). The CDR3 length is 13 residues. The V and J ends lost 6 bases and 1 base respectively, with 9 bases between them. Germline lookup yields CDR1 LNHDA and CDR2 SQIVND (reference sequence).

The rearrangement links TRBV19 to TRBJ2-1, with D hard to call. The CDR3 is made up of 11 amino acids. Looked up from germline, CDR1 is LNHDA and CDR2 is SQIVND (reference sequence). V was pared by 5 bases and J by 9 bases, with 8 bases between. The CDR3 protein is CASSRRGEQFF. The CDR3 DNA reads TGTGCCAGTAGTCGGAGAGGTGAGCAGTTCTTC.

The chain employs TRBV23-1 and TRBJ2-7, with 10 bases aligning to TRBD1. TRBV23-1 is recorded as an ORF, its role being uncertain. The CDR3 runs 13 residues. Germline trimming cut 4 bases from V and 12 bases from J; bases unmatched to any gene: 9. The CDR3 sequence is CASSRRTGGLMYF. In DNA, the CDR3 is TGCGCCAGCAGTCGTAGGACAGGGGGTCTTATGTACTTC.

This rearrangement joins TRBV5-1 to TRBJ1-5; 7 bases map to TRBD1. The germline V gene has CDR1 SGHRS and CDR2 YFSETQ. The V segment lost 5 bases and the J segment 4 bases; nucleotides outside the gene matches: 12. The CDR3 has 16 residues. This CDR3 reads CASSLSPRGSNQPQHF. The CDR3 nucleotides are TGCGCCAGCAGTTTGAGCCCCAGGGGGTCTAATCAGCCCCAGCATTTT. Supplemented by reference TRBV5-1 and TRBJ1-5, the full variable domain reads KAGVTQTPRYLIKTRGQQVTLSCSPISGHRSVSWYQQTPGQGLQFLFEYFSETQRNKGNFPGRFSGRQFSNSRSEMNVSTLELGDSALYLCASSLSPRGSNQPQHFGDGTRLSIL.

This clone has more than one count but fewer than ten. This rearrangement joins TRBV27 to TRBJ2-7; 7 bases agree with TRBD2. V dropped 5 bases and J dropped 0; count of bases not matched to a gene: 13. The CDR3 length is 17 residues. Looked up from germline, CDR1 is MNHEY and CDR2 is SMNVEV (reference sequence). The CDR3 region has the DNA TGTGCCAGCAGTGGATATCCGGGACTACCGAGCTCCTACGAGCAGTACTTC. Residues: CASSGYPGLPSSYEQYF.

The V and J genes are TRBV28 and TRBJ1-1, with a weak D call TRBD1 (6 bases). V was cut by 6 bases and J by 0 bases, with 20 bases left in between. The germline V gene has CDR1 MDHEN and CDR2 SYDVKM. The CDR3 sequence is 17 residues long. The CDR3 DNA reads TGTGCCAGCAGAACCGGGACAAGGACCATAATGAACACTGAAGCTTTCTTT. Its translation is CASRTGTRTIMNTEAFF.

CDR3 loop: CASSWTGGRYTEAFF. DNA of the CDR3: TGTGCCAGCAGTTGGACAGGGGGCAGGTACACTGAAGCTTTCTTT. The chain has TRBV5-5 and TRBJ1-1, with 11 bases lining up with TRBD1. Trimming took 5 bases from V and 3 from J; bases not matched to a gene: 6. Per the germline V gene, CDR1 is SGHKS and CDR2 is YYEKEE (reference sequence). The CDR3 runs to 15 residues.

V gene TRBV5-1 combines with J gene TRBJ1-2; D call uncertain. Germline V lookup: CDR1 SGHRS, CDR2 YFSETQ. Trimming took 0 bases from V and 4 from J, leaving 4 bases between them. The CDR3 contains 12 residues. CDR3 residues: CASSLDTYGYTF. CDR3 nucleotides: TGCGCCAGCAGCTTGGACACCTATGGCTACACCTTC.

CDR3 nucleotides: TGTGCCAGCAGTACCCTGTGGCCCCGCTACGAGCAGTACTTC. Its protein product is CASSTLWPRYEQYF. The chain combines TRBV28 with TRBJ2-7; no clear D. Trimming stripped 5 bases from V and 3 bases from J, with 14 bases between. In germline, CDR1 is MDHEN, CDR2 SYDVKM. The CDR3 covers 14 residues.

As concerns this clone: The same CDR3 is also encoded by other DNA sequences in this sample. This chain joins TRBV4-1 and TRBJ1-5; 8 positions agree with TRBD1. V shed 1 base, J shed 6 bases, and the junction held 5 bases outside the gene matches. The CDR3 loop spans 15 amino acids. The V gene's germline CDR1 is MGHRA and CDR2 YSYEKL. The CDR3 nucleotides are TGCGCCAGCAGCCAAGCAGGGGGCTTCGGTCAGCCCCAGCATTTT. Residues: CASSQAGGFGQPQHF.

This clone was picked up a small number of times. At the DNA level, this CDR3 is encoded by other sequences in the same sample as well. The chain recombines TRBV30 with TRBJ2-3; 8 bases map to TRBD1. Germline V gene data show CDR1 as GTSNPN and CDR2 as SVGIG (reference sequence). This CDR3 spans 15 amino acids. The V gene end was trimmed by 2 bases and the J gene end by 2 bases; junction bases not matched to a gene: 6. CDR3 DNA sequence: TGTGCCTGGAGTCCAGGACAGGGCCCCACAGATACGCAGTATTTT. It codes for CAWSPGQGPTDTQYF. The full variable domain, with the rest looked up from reference TRBV30 and TRBJ2-3, is SQTIHQWPATLVQPVGSPLSLECTVEGTSNPNLYWYRQAAGRGLQLLFYSVGIGQISSEVPQNLSASRPQDRQFILSSKKLLLSDSGFYLCAWSPGQGPTDTQYFGPGTRLTVL.